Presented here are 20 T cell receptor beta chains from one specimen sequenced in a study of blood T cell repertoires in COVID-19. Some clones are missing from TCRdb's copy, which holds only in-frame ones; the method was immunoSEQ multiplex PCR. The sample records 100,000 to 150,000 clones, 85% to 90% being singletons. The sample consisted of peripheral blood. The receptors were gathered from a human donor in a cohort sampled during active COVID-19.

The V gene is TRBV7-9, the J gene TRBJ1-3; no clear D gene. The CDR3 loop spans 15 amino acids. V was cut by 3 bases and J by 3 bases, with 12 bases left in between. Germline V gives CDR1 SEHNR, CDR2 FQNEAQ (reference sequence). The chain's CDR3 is CASSLYPGGGNTIYF. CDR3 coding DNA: TGTGCCAGCAGCTTGTATCCAGGTGGTGGAAACACCATATATTTT.

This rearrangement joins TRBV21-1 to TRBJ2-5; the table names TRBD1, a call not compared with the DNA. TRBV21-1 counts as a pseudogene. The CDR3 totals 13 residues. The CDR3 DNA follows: TGTGCCAGCAGCAAACAGGGTTCTGAGACCCAGTACTTC. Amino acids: CASSKQGSETQYF.

CDR3 sequence (DNA): TGTGCCAGCAGCTTGGGGGGACAGCCACCCCGAAAGTACACTGAAGCTTTCTTT. Its protein product is CASSLGGQPPRKYTEAFF. This chain uses TRBV7-8 with TRBJ1-1, with TRBD1 identical over 7 bases. The V gene end was trimmed by 3 bases and the J gene end by 3 bases; junction bases not matched to a gene: 16. CDR3 length: 18 residues. The germline gives CDR1 SGHVS, CDR2 FQNEAQ.

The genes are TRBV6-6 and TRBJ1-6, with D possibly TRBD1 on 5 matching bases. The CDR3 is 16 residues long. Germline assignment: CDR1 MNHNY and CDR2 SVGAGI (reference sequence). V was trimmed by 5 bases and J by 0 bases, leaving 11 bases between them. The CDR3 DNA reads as TGTGCCAGCAGTCCCCGGGGGAGCTCCTATAATTCACCCCTCCACTTT. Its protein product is CASSPRGSSYNSPLHF.

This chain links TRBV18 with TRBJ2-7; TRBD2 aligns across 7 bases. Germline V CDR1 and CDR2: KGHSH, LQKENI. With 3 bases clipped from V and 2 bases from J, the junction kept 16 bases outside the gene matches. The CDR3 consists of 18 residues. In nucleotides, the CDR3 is TGTGCCAGCTCACCGGGAGGGGTAAAGGGGAAGACCGCCTACGAGCAGTACTTC. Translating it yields CASSPGGVKGKTAYEQYF.

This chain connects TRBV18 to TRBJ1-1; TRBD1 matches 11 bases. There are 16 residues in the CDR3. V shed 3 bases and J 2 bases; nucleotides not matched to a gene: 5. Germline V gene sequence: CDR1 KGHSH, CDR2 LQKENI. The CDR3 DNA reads TGTGCCAGCTCACCCGGACAGGGGGCCCTTAACACTGAAGCTTTCTTT. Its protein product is CASSPGQGALNTEAFF.

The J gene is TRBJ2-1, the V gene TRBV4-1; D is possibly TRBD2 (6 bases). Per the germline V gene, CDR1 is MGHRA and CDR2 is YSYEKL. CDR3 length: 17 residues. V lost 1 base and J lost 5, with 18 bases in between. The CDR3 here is CASSQGGGAPYNNEQFF. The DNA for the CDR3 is TGCGCCAGCAGCCAAGGGGGCGGGGCCCCATATAACAATGAGCAGTTCTTC.

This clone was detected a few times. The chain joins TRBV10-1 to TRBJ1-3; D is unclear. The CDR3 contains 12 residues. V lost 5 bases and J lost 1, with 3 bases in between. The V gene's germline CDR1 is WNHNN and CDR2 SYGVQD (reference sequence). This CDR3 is CASSPSGNTIYF. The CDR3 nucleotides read TGCGCCAGCAGTCCTTCTGGAAACACCATATATTTT.

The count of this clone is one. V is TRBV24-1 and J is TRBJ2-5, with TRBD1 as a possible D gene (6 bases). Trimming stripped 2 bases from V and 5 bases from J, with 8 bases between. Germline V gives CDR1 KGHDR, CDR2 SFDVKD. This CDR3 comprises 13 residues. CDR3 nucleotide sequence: TGTGCCACCAGTGATTATAGGGGGGAGACCCAGTACTTC. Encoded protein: CATSDYRGETQYF.

CDR3 sequence (DNA): TGTGCCAGCAGTGATAGCGGGAGGGAATACAATGAGCAGTTCTTC. Translated: CASSDSGREYNEQFF. This chain connects TRBV25-1 to TRBJ2-1, with TRBD2 matching 11 bases. V shed 3 bases and J 4 bases; nucleotides not matched to a gene: 2. Germline V gene sequence: CDR1 MGHDK, CDR2 SYGVNS. This CDR3 has 15 residues.

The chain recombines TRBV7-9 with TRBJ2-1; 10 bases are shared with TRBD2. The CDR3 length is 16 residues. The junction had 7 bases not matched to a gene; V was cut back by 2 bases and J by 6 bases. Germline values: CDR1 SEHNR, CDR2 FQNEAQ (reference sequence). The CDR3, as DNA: TGTGCCAGCAGCTTATGGACTAGCGGAGATCTCAATGAGCAGTTCTTC. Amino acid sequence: CASSLWTSGDLNEQFF.

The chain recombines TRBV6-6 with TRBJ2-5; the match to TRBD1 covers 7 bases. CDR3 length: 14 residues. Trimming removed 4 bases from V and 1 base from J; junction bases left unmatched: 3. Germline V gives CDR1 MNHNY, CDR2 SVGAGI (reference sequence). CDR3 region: CASSSRQGQETQYF. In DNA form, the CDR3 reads TGTGCCAGCAGTTCCCGACAGGGCCAAGAGACCCAGTACTTC.

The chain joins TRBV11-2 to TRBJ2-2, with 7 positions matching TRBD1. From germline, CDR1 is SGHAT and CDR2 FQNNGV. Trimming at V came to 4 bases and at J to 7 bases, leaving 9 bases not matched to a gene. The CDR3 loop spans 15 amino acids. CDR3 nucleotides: TGTGCCAGCAGCTCAGAGACAGGGTGGAACGGGGAGCTGTTTTTT. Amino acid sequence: CASSSETGWNGELFF.

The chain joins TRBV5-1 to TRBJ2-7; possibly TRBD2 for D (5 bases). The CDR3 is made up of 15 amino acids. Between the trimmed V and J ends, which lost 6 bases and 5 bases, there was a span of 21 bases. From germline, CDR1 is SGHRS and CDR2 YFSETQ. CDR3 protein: CASTTTGDITNEQYF. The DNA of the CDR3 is TGCGCCAGCACGACTACCGGCGATATCACCAACGAGCAGTACTTC. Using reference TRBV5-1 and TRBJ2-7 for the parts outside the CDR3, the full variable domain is KAGVTQTPRYLIKTRGQQVTLSCSPISGHRSVSWYQQTPGQGLQFLFEYFSETQRNKGNFPGRFSGRQFSNSRSEMNVSTLELGDSALYLCASTTTGDITNEQYFGPGTRLTVT.

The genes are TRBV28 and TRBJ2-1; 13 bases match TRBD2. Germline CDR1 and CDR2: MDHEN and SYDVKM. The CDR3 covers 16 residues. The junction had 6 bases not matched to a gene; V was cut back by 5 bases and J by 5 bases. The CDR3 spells CASSRTSGRSNNEQFF. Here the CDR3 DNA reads TGTGCCAGCAGTCGGACTAGCGGGAGATCCAACAATGAGCAGTTCTTC.

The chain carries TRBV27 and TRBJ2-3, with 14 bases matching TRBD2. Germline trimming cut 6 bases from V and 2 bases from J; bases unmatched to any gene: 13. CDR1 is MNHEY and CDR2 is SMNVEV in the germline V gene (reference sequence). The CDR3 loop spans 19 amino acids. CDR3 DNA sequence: TGTGCCAGCAGACCGGGACTAGCGGGAGTAGGGGGATACACAGATACGCAGTATTTT. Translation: CASRPGLAGVGGYTDTQYF.

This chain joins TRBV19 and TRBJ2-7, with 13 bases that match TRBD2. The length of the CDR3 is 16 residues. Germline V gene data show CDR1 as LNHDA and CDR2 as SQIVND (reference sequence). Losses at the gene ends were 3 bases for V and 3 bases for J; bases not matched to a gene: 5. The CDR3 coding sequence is TGTGCCAGTAGTATCGGACTAGCGGGAGTTGGCTACGAGCAGTACTTC. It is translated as CASSIGLAGVGYEQYF.

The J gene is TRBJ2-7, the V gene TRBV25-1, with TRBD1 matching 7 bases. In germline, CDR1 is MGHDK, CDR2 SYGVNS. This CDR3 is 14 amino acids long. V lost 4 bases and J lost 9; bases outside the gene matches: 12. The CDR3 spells CASSVTGALDRQYF. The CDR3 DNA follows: TGTGCCAGCAGTGTTACAGGGGCCCTCGATCGGCAGTACTTC.

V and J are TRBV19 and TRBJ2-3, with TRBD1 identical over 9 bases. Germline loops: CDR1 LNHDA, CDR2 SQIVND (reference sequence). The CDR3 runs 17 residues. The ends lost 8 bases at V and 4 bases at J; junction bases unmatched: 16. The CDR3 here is CASGNGTGKIKADTQYF. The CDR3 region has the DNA TGTGCCAGTGGCAACGGGACAGGGAAAATAAAGGCAGATACGCAGTATTTT. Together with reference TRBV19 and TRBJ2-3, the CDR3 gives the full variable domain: DGGITQSPKYLFRKEGQNVTLSCEQNLNHDAMYWYRQDPGQGLRLIYYSQIVNDFQKGDIAEGYSVSREKKESFPLTVTSAQKNPTAFYLCASGNGTGKIKADTQYFGPGTRLTVL.

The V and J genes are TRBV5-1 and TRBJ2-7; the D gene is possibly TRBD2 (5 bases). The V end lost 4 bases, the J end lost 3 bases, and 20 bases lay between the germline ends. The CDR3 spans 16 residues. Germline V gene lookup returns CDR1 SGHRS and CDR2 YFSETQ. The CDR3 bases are TGCGCCAGCAGCGAGGGAACCGGGCCTAAGGTCTACGAGCAGTACTTC. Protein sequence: CASSEGTGPKVYEQYF.